This T cell receptor (beta chain) was obtained from a study of post-analysis software for immune sequencing data. Details on this clonotype: Its specificity is unknown.

Findings and limits, study-wide: Controls showed significantly higher normalized Chao1 diversity than did multiple sclerosis patients. Batch-mates among the samples co-clustered strongly by F measure. With TRBV5-6, TRBV5-1 and TRBV20-1 included, about 5 TRBV segments were more frequent in patients than in controls.

Germline V lookup: CDR1 MNHNS, CDR2 SASEGT. CDR3 length: 15 amino acids. V lost 4 bases to trimming and J lost 5 bases; unmatched junction nucleotides: 9. Libraries were made from TCR beta cDNA, and they carried unique molecular identifiers. Roughly 0.5 million cDNA molecules were obtained from roughly 1 to 10 million T cells. TCRdb re-called the PCR reads with MiXCR, one entry per CDR3 protein. The profile shows hundreds of thousands of distinct CDR3 sequences, about 50% of them singletons. The TCR originated in a girl between 10 and 17 years old with multiple sclerosis. The sequenced sample was blood. V and J are TRBV6-1 and TRBJ1-2; 8 bases line up with TRBD1. CDR3 bases: TGTGCCAGCAGTGCGACAGGGGATATATTGTATGGCTACACCTTC. Translated, it gives CASSATGDILYGYTF.